This T cell receptor (beta chain) was observed in a study of blood T cell repertoires in COVID-19. Overall study context: Nucleic acid was either cDNA or gDNA, and it came from T cells, B-cell-depleted T cells, or PBMCs.

Libraries were prepared by immunoSEQ multiplex PCR; TCRdb keeps only in-frame clonotypes and omits some of them. The sample contains 370,000 or so clones, 87% of which appear only once. Assignments of participants to cohorts depended upon their own reported clinical history. The recovered donors of Cohort 3 showed two negative PCRs, clearance, or symptom resolution. The CDR3 consists of 14 residues. V lost 3 bases to trimming and J lost 8 bases, with 14 bases between them. Germline V gene sequence: CDR1 SGHTA, CDR2 FQGNSA. V and J are TRBV7-2 and TRBJ2-1; D is possibly TRBD2 (7 bases). The clonotype originates from a man aged 25 to 45 who had recovered from COVID-19. Sequencing was carried out using PBMCs or T cells enriched from blood (not recorded which). The CDR3 DNA is TGTGCCAGCAGCTTCGGGGGGCGCGGGGATGAGCAGTTCTTC. Translating it yields CASSFGGRGDEQFF.